Listed below are T cell receptor beta chains from one sample, sequenced in a study of blood T cell repertoires in COVID-19. Only in-frame clones appear in the TCRdb table, and some are missing; sequencing was by immunoSEQ multiplex PCR. The sample has about 670,000 clones, 70% to 90% seen once. Sequencing input: peripheral blood. Receptors originate from a woman between 18 and 29 years old with acute or convalescent COVID-19. CDR3s include the opening cysteine and the closing phenylalanine or tryptophan. A D gene is named only where the DNA matches it firmly. Where a row states a size, it is once, few, many or the class of an expanded clone; other rows omit it.

V gene	D gene	J gene	clone size	CDR3 DNA	CDR3 protein
TRBV7-8	TRBD1	TRBJ1-1	.	TGTGCCAGCAGCCCCTGGACAGGAAGAGCTTTCTTT	CASSPWTGRAFF
TRBV25-1	TRBD1	TRBJ1-2	.	TGTGCCAGCATGGACAGGGTCTATGGCTACACCTTC	CASMDRVYGYTF
TRBV24-1	.	TRBJ1-1	.	TGTGCCACCAGTCCAGGGAACACTGAAGCTTTCTTT	CATSPGNTEAFF
TRBV7-2	.	TRBJ1-5	few	TGTGCCAGCAGCGGCAGGGAGGGCAATCAGCCCCAGCATTTT	CASSGREGNQPQHF
TRBV4-1	.	TRBJ1-5	once	TGCGCCAGCAGCCAGGTCGAGGGAAATCAGCCCCAGCATTTT	CASSQVEGNQPQHF
TRBV2	TRBD1	TRBJ2-6	.	TGTGCCATCATCCGGGACAGAATATCCGGGGCCAACGTCCTGACTTTC	CAIIRDRISGANVLTF
TRBV19	.	TRBJ2-7	.	TGTGCCAGTAGTATATACGGGCAGGGATCCTACGAGCAGTACTTC	CASSIYGQGSYEQYF
TRBV12-3/TRBV12-4	.	TRBJ1-2	.	TGTGCCAGCAGACACGGACAAAACGGCTACACCTTC	CASRHGQNGYTF
TRBV6-2/TRBV6-3	.	TRBJ1-5	.	TGTGCCAGCAGTGGCCGGGGGGGGGCCGGCAATCAGCCCCAGCATTTT	CASSGRGGAGNQPQHF
TRBV6-1	TRBD2	TRBJ2-5	.	TGTGCCAGCAGTGAAGTCCCGGGACTAGCGGGAGAGACCCAGTACTTC	CASSEVPGLAGETQYF
TRBV19	TRBD1	TRBJ1-5	.	TGTGCCAGTAGCCGGACAGGGTATAGCAATCAGCCCCAGCATTTT	CASSRTGYSNQPQHF
TRBV19	TRBD1	TRBJ1-5	.	TGTGCCAGCGGACAGGGTGCCCACAATCAGCCCCAGCATTTT	CASGQGAHNQPQHF
TRBV7-8	.	TRBJ2-7	.	TGTGCCAGCAGCCCGTGGACGGACTTCTCCTACGAGCAGTACTTC	CASSPWTDFSYEQYF
TRBV5-1	.	TRBJ2-2	.	TGCGCCAGCAGCTACAGGAGAACCGGGGAGCTGTTTTTT	CASSYRRTGELFF
TRBV30	.	TRBJ1-5	.	TGTGCCTGGAGTCTCACCCCACTGACCAGGGGTCAGCCCCAGCATTTT	CAWSLTPLTRGQPQHF
TRBV7-8	.	TRBJ2-2	.	TGTGCCAGCTCAAGGAGGGAGAACACCGGGGAGCTGTTTTTT	CASSRRENTGELFF
TRBV30	.	TRBJ2-5	.	TGTGCCTGGAGTGTATATGTCGGAGAGACCCAGTACTTC	CAWSVYVGETQYF
TRBV10-3	.	TRBJ1-2	.	TGTGCCATCAGTGAGTCGAGGTACAGGGTTCCTGGCTACACCTTC	CAISESRYRVPGYTF
TRBV2	.	TRBJ1-5	once	TGTGCCAGCACGGGGTTGAGCAATCAGCCCCAGCATTTT	CASTGLSNQPQHF
TRBV3-1/TRBV3-2	.	TRBJ1-1	.	TGTGCCAGCAGCCAAGAGGAGGGGGGGACTTTCTTT	CASSQEEGGTFF
TRBV9	TRBD1	TRBJ1-2	.	TGTGCCAGCAGCGATCCCGGGACAGGGTTGAACTATGGCTACACCTTC	CASSDPGTGLNYGYTF
TRBV5-1	TRBD1	TRBJ2-7	.	TGCGCCAGCCGTTCCTCTACAGGGGCCTACGAGCAGTACTTC	CASRSSTGAYEQYF
TRBV18	TRBD1	TRBJ1-1	.	TGTGCCAGCTCACCCGGACAGGAAAACACTGAAGCTTTCTTT	CASSPGQENTEAFF
TRBV19	TRBD1	TRBJ1-1	.	TGTGCCAGTAGTATACCTCTCACAGGGGCCCTGAACACTGAAGCTTTCTTT	CASSIPLTGALNTEAFF
TRBV12-3/TRBV12-4	TRBD1	TRBJ1-2	.	TGTGCCAGCAGGCTACAGGGGACCTATGGCTACACCTTC	CASRLQGTYGYTF
TRBV27	.	TRBJ2-1	.	TGTGCCAGCAGTTTATACAGCCAGGGGCTTTACAATGAGCAGTTCTTC	CASSLYSQGLYNEQFF
TRBV3-1/TRBV3-2	.	TRBJ2-2	once	TGTGCCAGCAGCCACAGACAGCCCACCGGGGAGCTGTTTTTT	CASSHRQPTGELFF
TRBV4-2	.	TRBJ2-5	.	TGTGCCAGCAGCCAAGAGGGGGGACTAGAGACCCAGTACTTC	CASSQEGGLETQYF
TRBV18	TRBD1	TRBJ2-5	.	TGTGCCAGCTCCCGCTTCGGGACAGGGTCTTTCTCTCAAGAGACCCAGTACTTC	CASSRFGTGSFSQETQYF
TRBV12-5	.	TRBJ2-6	.	TGTGCTAGTGGTCATTCTGGGGCCAACGTCCTGACTTTC	CASGHSGANVLTF
TRBV2	.	TRBJ1-6	.	TGTGCCAGCAGTGAACAGACTGACGGTTCACCCCTCCACTTT	CASSEQTDGSPLHF
TRBV7-9	.	TRBJ2-7	.	TGTGCCAGCAGCTCGGCCGGGATCGCTTTAGGGTACGAGCAGTACTTC	CASSSAGIALGYEQYF